The clone carrying this T cell receptor (beta chain) was recorded many times. Antigen: not known. CDR1 is DFQATT, CDR2 SNEGSKA, per germline (reference sequence). The CDR3 has 15 amino acids. V lost 3 bases to trimming and J lost 4 bases, with 16 bases between them. The data stem from a study of CD8 T cells in ankylosing spondylitis. Points from the study as a whole: Clones that were linked to disease were CD8+ and were relatively rare in peripheral blood. Typical of ankylosing spondylitis blood, it appeared, was a TCR beta motif of 7 or 8 highly homologous variants.

In making TCR beta libraries, quantitative 5'-RACE with molecular barcodes was used. Via MiXCR, TCRdb re-called the 5' RACE reads, giving one row per CDR3 protein. The sample has roughly 130,000 distinct CDR3 sequences; roughly 6.6% are singletons. The rearrangement joins TRBV20-1 to TRBJ1-5; D is unclear. The sample comprised blood, either unsorted or a sorted T cell fraction (not recorded which). This TCR was recovered from a male donor with ankylosing spondylitis or in good health (not recorded which). The CDR3 region has the DNA TGCAGTGCTAGCACGGCGCCAGCGTCAAATCAGCCCCAGCATTTT. Translation gives CSASTAPASNQPQHF.